Each of the 30 T cell receptor beta chains below was sequenced from the same sample in a study of T cells in Graves' hyperthyroidism and ophthalmopathy. Amplification yielded TCR beta CDR3 regions, with RNA transcripts as the source. The HTBI primer set was used in a first-round RT-PCR of the TCR CDR3. Via MiXCR, TCRdb re-called the multiplex PCR reads, giving one row per CDR3 protein. The table has about 560,000 distinct CDR3 sequences, over 15% seen once. The specimen was blood. These receptor sequences come from a woman under 30 with Graves' hyperthyroidism.

The chain joins TRBV3-1 to TRBJ2-4; D unclear. There are 18 residues in the CDR3. Germline CDR1 is LGHDT and CDR2 is YNNKEL (reference sequence). The V end was cut by 4 bases, the J end by 1 base, with 20 bases between. CDR3 residues: CASSRVIGPSMAKNIQYF. The DNA of the CDR3 is TGTGCCAGCAGCCGCGTCATAGGCCCTTCAATGGCCAAAAACATTCAGTACTTC.

This clonotype was observed a handful of times. The V call is TRBV10-3, the J call TRBJ2-1; TRBD2 matches 11 bases. Germline V gene sequence: CDR1 ENHRY, CDR2 SYGVKD. The trim removed 4 bases at V and 0 bases at J, leaving 8 bases unmatched. This CDR3 is built from 18 residues. CDR3 DNA: TGTGCCATCAGTGCCCGGACTAGCGGGCCAAGCTCCTACAATGAGCAGTTCTTC. Protein sequence: CAISARTSGPSSYNEQFF.

With regard to this clonotype: This sequence may be a read error, since a much larger clone differs from it by one base. The chain uses TRBV6-1 and TRBJ2-5, with TRBD1 identical over 9 bases. The ends lost 4 bases at V and 2 bases at J; junction bases unmatched: 2. This CDR3 region has 14 residues. The germline gives CDR1 MNHNS, CDR2 SASEGT. In nucleotides, the CDR3 is TGTGCCAGCAGTGCCGGGACAGGGCAAGAGACCCAGTACTTC. Protein sequence: CASSAGTGQETQYF.

The V and J genes are TRBV19 and TRBJ2-5; D not certain. The CDR3 spans 14 residues. Trimming stripped 1 base from V and 1 base from J, with 7 bases between. The germline CDR1 and CDR2 sequences are LNHDA and SQIVND (reference sequence). In nucleotides, the CDR3 is TGTGCCAGTAGTATAGGCTGGGCCCAAGAGACCCAGTACTTC. As protein: CASSIGWAQETQYF.

This clonotype was detected a few times. The gene calls are TRBV20-1 and TRBJ2-2; D not resolved. The CDR3 has 13 amino acids. V was cut by 5 bases and J by 0 bases, with 7 bases left in between. Per the germline V gene, CDR1 is DFQATT and CDR2 is SNEGSKA (reference sequence). This CDR3 reads CSAPSPNTGELFF. CDR3 bases: TGCAGTGCTCCCAGTCCGAACACCGGGGAGCTGTTTTTT.

The chain combines TRBV6-5 with TRBJ2-2; TRBD1 matches at 7 bases. Germline CDR1 and CDR2: MNHEY and SVGAGI. The length of the CDR3 is 14 residues. V was pared by 0 bases and J by 6 bases, with 1 base of the junction left unmatched. As DNA, the CDR3 is TGTGCCAGCAGTTACTCAGGGGGCGCCGGGGAGCTGTTTTTT. Protein: CASSYSGGAGELFF.

This clonotype occurred a few times. This chain joins TRBV14 and TRBJ2-1, with TRBD2 as a possible D gene (5 bases). The CDR3 covers 16 residues. CDR1 is SGHDN, CDR2 FVKESK, per germline. The ends were cut back, 0 bases at V and 3 bases at J, with 12 bases in the middle. The CDR3 bases are TGTGCCAGCAGCCAAGAGCACTCGGGGTTCTACAATGAGCAGTTCTTC. Protein product: CASSQEHSGFYNEQFF.

This clonotype was recorded at least ten times. The chain uses TRBV12-3 or TRBV12-4 and TRBJ2-3, with D hard to call. This CDR3 contains 18 residues. Deletions cut 3 bases from V and 7 bases from J, with 26 bases between. Written as DNA, the CDR3 is TGTGCCAGCAGTTTCGGAGCGTTCAGAGCTATGGGGTATTATACGCAGTATTTT. This sequence encodes CASSFGAFRAMGYYTQYF.

The J gene is TRBJ2-1, the V gene TRBV6-1; 12 nucleotides match TRBD2. Per germline, CDR1 MNHNS and CDR2 SASEGT. J was trimmed by 7 bases and V by 6 bases; bases with no gene match: 7. CDR3 length: 15 residues. CDR3 sequence reads: CASRIWTSGTNEQFF. In nucleotides, the CDR3 is TGTGCCAGCAGAATATGGACTAGCGGGACAAATGAGCAGTTCTTC.

This chain links TRBV12-5 with TRBJ1-2, with TRBD1 identical over 9 bases. The CDR3 is 15 amino acids. Germline trimming cut 1 base from V and 7 bases from J; bases unmatched to any gene: 7. Germline V gene sequence: CDR1 LGHNT, CDR2 FRNRAP. The CDR3, as DNA: TGTGCTAGTGGTTTGGGGGACAGGGATCTCTCTGGCTACACCTTC. Amino acid sequence: CASGLGDRDLSGYTF.

In its sample, this clonotype was seen a few times. The gene calls are TRBV20-1 and TRBJ1-1; tentatively, D is TRBD1 (6 bases). V was clipped by 6 bases and J by 1 base, with 27 bases between them. Germline CDR1 is DFQATT and CDR2 is SNEGSKA (reference sequence). The CDR3 sequence is 18 residues long. DNA for the CDR3: TGCAGTGCCAAGGCCCTGAAACAGGGAGGTGGCCGGAACACTGAAGCTTTCTTT. Protein product: CSAKALKQGGGRNTEAFF.

V is TRBV6-1 and J is TRBJ2-7, with 9 nucleotides matching TRBD1. After removal of 10 bases from V and 6 bases from J, the junction contained 16 bases not matched to a gene. The CDR3 is 15 amino acids. CDR1 MNHNS and CDR2 SASEGT come from the germline V gene. The CDR3 region is CATNGIGQGKGEQYF. In DNA, the CDR3 is TGTGCCACCAATGGTATCGGACAGGGGAAGGGCGAGCAGTACTTC.

A few counts support this clonotype. The CDR3 spells CASSLSPSLGGPTKRRGGQETQYF. The CDR3 coding sequence is TGTGCCAGCAGCTTAAGCCCCTCGCTGGGTGGGCCAACAAAGCGGCGGGGGGGCCAAGAGACCCAGTACTTC. The V call is TRBV7-2, the J call TRBJ2-5; TRBD2 matches at 9 bases. CDR1 is SGHTA and CDR2 is FQGNSA in the germline V gene. CDR3 length: 24 residues. V was clipped by 2 bases and J by 1 base; unmatched bases: 29.

This clonotype was found many times. This sequence joins TRBV27 and TRBJ1-1, with a possible D match to TRBD1 (5 bases). The V end was cut by 5 bases, the J end by 11 bases, with 18 bases between. CDR3 length: 13 amino acids. Germline V lookup: CDR1 MNHEY, CDR2 SMNVEV (reference sequence). The CDR3, as DNA: TGTGCCAGCAGTCCACGGACATCCCGGGAGGCTTTCTTT. Its protein is CASSPRTSREAFF.

This chain connects TRBV4-1 to TRBJ1-3; 8 nucleotides line up with TRBD1. V was clipped by 1 base and J by 4 bases; unmatched bases: 6. Germline V gene sequence: CDR1 MGHRA, CDR2 YSYEKL. The CDR3 spans 16 residues. In DNA, the CDR3 is TGCGCCAGCAGCCAAGTACAGGGGGTCACCGGAAACACCATATATTTT. This sequence encodes CASSQVQGVTGNTIYF.

The chain carries TRBV7-3 and TRBJ2-1; TRBD2 agrees at 10 bases. Trimming removed 5 bases from V and 8 bases from J; junction bases left unmatched: 6. Germline assignment: CDR1 SGHTA and CDR2 FQGTGA. The CDR3 length is 14 residues. The CDR3 is CASSERGGLDEQFF. In DNA, the CDR3 is TGTGCCAGCAGCGAGCGGGGGGGCCTCGATGAGCAGTTCTTC.

The chain is built from TRBV19 and TRBJ2-1; D might be TRBD2 (6 bases). Trimming shortened V by 2 bases and J by 3 bases, and 14 bases separated the two germline ends. The CDR3 is made up of 16 amino acids. Germline CDR1 is LNHDA and CDR2 is SQIVND (reference sequence). The CDR3 nucleotides are TGTGCCAGTAGTATACGGCAGCGGGTGATCTACAATGAGCAGTTCTTC. Translation gives CASSIRQRVIYNEQFF.

This clonotype was counted between two and nine times. The CDR3, as DNA: TGTGCCAGCAGCTCCGGGGAAAGCTCCTACAATGAGCAGTTCTTC. Translation: CASSSGESSYNEQFF. The gene calls are TRBV7-9 and TRBJ2-1; D perhaps matches TRBD2 (5 bases). The CDR3 sequence is 15 residues long. The germline V gene encodes CDR1 SEHNR and CDR2 FQNEAQ (reference sequence). V was clipped by 4 bases and J by 0 bases, with 10 bases between them. The whole variable domain, remainder taken from reference TRBV7-9 and TRBJ2-1, is DTGVSQNPRHKITKRGQNVTFRCDPISEHNRLYWYRQTLGQGPEFLTYFQNEAQLEKSRLLSDRFSAERPKGSFSTLEIQRTEQGDSAMYLCASSSGESSYNEQFFGPGTRLTVL.

This clonotype was recorded many times. The DNA for the CDR3 is TGTGCCAGCAGCACCTCTAGCGGGGGAGAGACCCAGTACTTC. Residues: CASSTSSGGETQYF. The V call is TRBV7-8, the J call TRBJ2-5; 10 bases line up with TRBD2. V lost 5 bases and J lost 4; bases outside the gene matches: 4. The germline CDR1 and CDR2 sequences are SGHVS and FQNEAQ. The CDR3 sequence is 14 residues long.

This clonotype has at least ten counts. This chain uses TRBV6-1 with TRBJ2-7; D uncertain. CDR1 is MNHNS and CDR2 is SASEGT in the germline V gene. V was pared by 5 bases and J by 3 bases, with 14 bases between. The CDR3 is made up of 14 amino acids. In nucleotides, the CDR3 is TGTGCCAGCAGTCACAACACGGGTCTCTACGAGCAGTACTTC. This sequence encodes CASSHNTGLYEQYF.

The chain is built from TRBV4-1 and TRBJ1-2; maybe TRBD1 (6 bases). CDR3 size: 15 residues. In germline, CDR1 is MGHRA, CDR2 YSYEKL. V lost 3 bases and J lost 3, with 14 bases in between. The CDR3 spells CASSHQTPGDYGYTF. The CDR3 nucleotides read TGCGCCAGCAGCCATCAAACCCCAGGGGACTATGGCTACACCTTC.

This clonotype was detected ten times or more. The rearrangement joins TRBV20-1 to TRBJ2-7, with TRBD2 identical over 15 bases. Looked up from germline, CDR1 is DFQATT and CDR2 is SNEGSKA (reference sequence). The trim removed 6 bases at V and 6 bases at J, leaving 12 bases unmatched. This CDR3 is 16 amino acids long. The CDR3 region has the DNA TGCAGTGCAGACGGACTAGCGGGAGGGCCTATCTCCGAGCAGTACTTC. Protein: CSADGLAGGPISEQYF.

This clonotype was found many times. The chain uses TRBV27 and TRBJ1-1; D might be TRBD1 (5 bases). Germline values: CDR1 MNHEY, CDR2 SMNVEV (reference sequence). V was trimmed by 5 bases and J by 4 bases, leaving 20 bases between them. The CDR3 totals 16 residues. CDR3 in DNA: TGTGCCAGCAGTCCCATGGCAGGGTGGGGAAGCACTGAAGCTTTCTTT. This gives the protein CASSPMAGWGSTEAFF.

This clonotype has more than one count but fewer than ten. This chain joins TRBV18 and TRBJ2-5, with 7 bases aligning to TRBD2. The CDR3 contains 15 residues. V was pared by 3 bases and J by 0 bases, with 4 bases of the junction left unmatched. CDR1 is KGHSH, CDR2 LQKENI, per germline. The CDR3 here is CASSPPGRDQETQYF. The CDR3 region has the DNA TGTGCCAGCTCACCCCCGGGGAGGGACCAAGAGACCCAGTACTTC.

CDR3 in DNA: TGTGCCAGCAGCGGCGGGGGGGGTCATAATCAGCCCCAGCATTTT. Translating gives CASSGGGGHNQPQHF. The J gene is TRBJ1-5, the V gene TRBV5-5; weak D call: TRBD1 (5 bases). Germline V CDR1 and CDR2: SGHKS, YYEKEE (reference sequence). Trimming removed 4 bases at V and 4 bases at J, with 15 bases between. CDR3 length: 15 residues.

This clonotype was counted many times. The chain recombines TRBV2 with TRBJ1-5, with a weak D call TRBD1 (5 bases). CDR3 length equals 14 residues. The V end was cut by 5 bases, the J end by 4 bases, with 12 bases between. The germline gives CDR1 SNHLY, CDR2 FYNNEI. CDR3 protein: CASSTGTTNQPQHF. Here the CDR3 DNA reads TGTGCCAGCAGTACCGGGACCACTAATCAGCCCCAGCATTTT. The full variable domain, completed using reference TRBV2 and TRBJ1-5, is EPEVTQTPSHQVTQMGQEVILRCVPISNHLYFYWYRQILGQKVEFLVSFYNNEISEKSEIFDDQFSVERPDGSNFTLKIRSTKLEDSAMYFCASSTGTTNQPQHFGDGTRLSIL.

This clonotype was seen at least ten times. This chain links TRBV20-1 with TRBJ2-7; D unresolved. Germline CDR1 is DFQATT and CDR2 is SNEGSKA (reference sequence). The CDR3 spans 10 residues. With 3 bases removed from V and 6 bases from J, the gap between germline ends came to 6 bases. The DNA for the CDR3 is TGCAGTGCTAGTTTGGCCGAGCAGTACTTC. Its translation: CSASLAEQYF.

This clonotype was seen at least ten times. The chain is built from TRBV7-2 and TRBJ2-1; weak D call: TRBD2 (6 bases). V lost 2 bases to trimming and J lost 1 base, with 9 bases between them. CDR3 length: 15 residues. CDR1 and CDR2 from the germline V gene are SGHTA and FQGNSA. CDR3 sequence (DNA): TGTGCCAGCAGCTTACGGGACTCGTCCTACAATGAGCAGTTCTTC. Amino acids: CASSLRDSSYNEQFF. The whole variable domain, filled in from reference TRBV7-2 and TRBJ2-1, reads GAGVSQSPSNKVTEKGKDVELRCDPISGHTALYWYRQSLGQGLEFLIYFQGNSAPDKSGLPSDRFSAERTGGSVSTLTIQRTQQEDSAVYLCASSLRDSSYNEQFFGPGTRLTVL.

This clonotype was observed a handful of times. The DNA of the CDR3 is TGCGCCCAGACTAGCGGGAGGCTTGATGAGCAGTTCTTC. Its protein product is CAQTSGRLDEQFF. This rearrangement joins TRBV5-1 to TRBJ2-1, with 13 bases aligning to TRBD2. With 10 bases clipped from V and 8 bases from J, the junction kept 6 bases outside the gene matches. The CDR3 is made up of 13 amino acids. The germline CDR1 and CDR2 sequences are SGHRS and YFSETQ.

Of note for this clonotype: Given a much more abundant clone one base away, this may be a read error. V usage is TRBV11-1 and J usage is TRBJ2-1; the match to TRBD1 covers 7 bases. Germline assignment: CDR1 SGHAT and CDR2 FQDESV (reference sequence). CDR3 length: 13 residues. CDR3 nucleotides: TGTGCCAGCAAAACCGACAGGGCCAATGATCAGTTCTTC. Translating it yields CASKTDRANDQFF.